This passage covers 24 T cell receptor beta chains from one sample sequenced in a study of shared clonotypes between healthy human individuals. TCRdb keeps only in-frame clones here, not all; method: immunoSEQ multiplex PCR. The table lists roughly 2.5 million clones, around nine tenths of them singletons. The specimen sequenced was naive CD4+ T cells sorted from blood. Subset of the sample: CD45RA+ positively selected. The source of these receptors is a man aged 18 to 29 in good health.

CDR3 nucleotides: TGCGCCAGCAGTCAATCCGCCCCTTGGGGGAGCAATCAGCCCCAGCATTTT. Translating gives CASSQSAPWGSNQPQHF. This chain links TRBV23-1 with TRBJ1-5, with a possible D match to TRBD1 (5 bases). TRBV23-1 is an open reading frame whose function is uncertain. The CDR3 is 17 residues long. V was pared by 0 bases and J by 1 base, with 13 bases between.

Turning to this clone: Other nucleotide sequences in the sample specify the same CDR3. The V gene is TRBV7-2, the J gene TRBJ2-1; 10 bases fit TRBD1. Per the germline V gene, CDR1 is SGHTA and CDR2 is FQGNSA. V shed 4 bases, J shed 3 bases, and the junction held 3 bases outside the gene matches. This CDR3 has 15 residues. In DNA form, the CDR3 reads TGTGCCAGCAGCTCGGACAGGGGGGGCTACAATGAGCAGTTCTTC. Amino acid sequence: CASSSDRGGYNEQFF.

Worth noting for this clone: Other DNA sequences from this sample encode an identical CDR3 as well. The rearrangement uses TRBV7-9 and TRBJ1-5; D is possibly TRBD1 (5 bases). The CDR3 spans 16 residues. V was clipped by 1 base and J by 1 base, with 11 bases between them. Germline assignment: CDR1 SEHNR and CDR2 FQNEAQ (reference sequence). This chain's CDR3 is CASSLGDRGSNQPQHF. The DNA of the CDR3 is TGTGCCAGCAGCTTAGGGGACCGAGGCAGCAATCAGCCCCAGCATTTT.

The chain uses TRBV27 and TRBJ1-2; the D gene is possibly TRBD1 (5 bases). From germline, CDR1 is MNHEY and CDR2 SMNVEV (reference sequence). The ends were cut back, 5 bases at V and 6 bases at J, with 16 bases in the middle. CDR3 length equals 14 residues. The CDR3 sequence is CASSPTRGLHGYTF. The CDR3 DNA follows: TGTGCCAGCAGTCCTACGAGGGGACTCCATGGCTACACCTTC.

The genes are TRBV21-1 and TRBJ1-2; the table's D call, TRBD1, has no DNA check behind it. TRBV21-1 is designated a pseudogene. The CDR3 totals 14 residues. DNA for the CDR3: TGTGCCAGCAGCAACAGCGACAGGGATTATGGCTACACCTTC. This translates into CASSNSDRDYGYTF.

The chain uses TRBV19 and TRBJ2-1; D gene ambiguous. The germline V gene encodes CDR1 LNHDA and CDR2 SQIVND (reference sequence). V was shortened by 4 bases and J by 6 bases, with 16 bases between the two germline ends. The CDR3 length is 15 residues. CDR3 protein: CASSKTGIIPNEQFF. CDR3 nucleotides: TGTGCCAGTAGTAAAACCGGTATCATCCCCAATGAGCAGTTCTTC.

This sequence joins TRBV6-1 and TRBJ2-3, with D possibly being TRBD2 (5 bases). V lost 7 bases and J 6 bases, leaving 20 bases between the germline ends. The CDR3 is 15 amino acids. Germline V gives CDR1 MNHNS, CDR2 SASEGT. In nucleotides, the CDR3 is TGTGCCAGCATCGTACCGGCGGAGGTGGGGGATACGCAGTATTTT. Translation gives CASIVPAEVGDTQYF.

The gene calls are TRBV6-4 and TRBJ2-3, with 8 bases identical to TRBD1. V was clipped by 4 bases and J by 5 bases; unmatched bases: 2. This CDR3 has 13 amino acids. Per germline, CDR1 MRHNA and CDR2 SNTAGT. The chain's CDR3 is CASSGDRRDTQYF. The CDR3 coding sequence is TGTGCCAGCAGTGGGGACAGGCGAGATACGCAGTATTTT.

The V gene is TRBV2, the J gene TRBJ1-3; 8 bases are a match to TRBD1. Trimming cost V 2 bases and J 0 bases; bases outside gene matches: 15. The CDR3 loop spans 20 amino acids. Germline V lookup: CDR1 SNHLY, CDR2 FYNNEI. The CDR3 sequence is CASSEPRTGNPLISGNTIYF. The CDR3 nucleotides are TGTGCCAGCAGTGAACCTCGGACAGGGAATCCTCTAATCTCTGGAAACACCATATATTTT. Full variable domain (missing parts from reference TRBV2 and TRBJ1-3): EPEVTQTPSHQVTQMGQEVILRCVPISNHLYFYWYRQILGQKVEFLVSFYNNEISEKSEIFDDQFSVERPDGSNFTLKIRSTKLEDSAMYFCASSEPRTGNPLISGNTIYFGEGSWLTVV.

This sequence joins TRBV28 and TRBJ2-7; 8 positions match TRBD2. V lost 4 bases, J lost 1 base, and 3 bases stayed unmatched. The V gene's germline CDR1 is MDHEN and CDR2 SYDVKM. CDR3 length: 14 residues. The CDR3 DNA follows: TGTGCCAGCAGTTCGACGGGGGGGTCCTACGAGCAGTACTTC. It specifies CASSSTGGSYEQYF.

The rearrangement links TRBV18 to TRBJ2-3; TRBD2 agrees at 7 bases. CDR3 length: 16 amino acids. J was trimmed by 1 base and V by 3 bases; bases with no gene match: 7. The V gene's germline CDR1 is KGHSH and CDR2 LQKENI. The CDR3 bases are TGTGCCAGCTCACCGGTTGGGGGGGACGGCACAGATACGCAGTATTTT. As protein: CASSPVGGDGTDTQYF.

This chain's CDR3 is CASSLAAGGANTEAFF. The DNA for the CDR3 is TGTGCCAGCAGCTTAGCGGCCGGGGGGGCGAACACTGAAGCTTTCTTT. V usage is TRBV13 and J usage is TRBJ1-1, with D tentatively TRBD1 (6 bases). The ends were cut back, 1 base at V and 1 base at J, with 13 bases in the middle. Per the germline V gene, CDR1 is PRHDT and CDR2 is FYEKMQ (reference sequence). The CDR3 is 16 residues long.

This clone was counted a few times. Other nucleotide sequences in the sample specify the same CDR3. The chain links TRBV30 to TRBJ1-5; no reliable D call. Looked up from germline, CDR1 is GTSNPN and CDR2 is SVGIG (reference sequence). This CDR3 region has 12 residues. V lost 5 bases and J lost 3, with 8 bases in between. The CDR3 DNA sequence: TGTGCCTGGGCGGGATCCAATCAGCCCCAGCATTTT. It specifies CAWAGSNQPQHF.

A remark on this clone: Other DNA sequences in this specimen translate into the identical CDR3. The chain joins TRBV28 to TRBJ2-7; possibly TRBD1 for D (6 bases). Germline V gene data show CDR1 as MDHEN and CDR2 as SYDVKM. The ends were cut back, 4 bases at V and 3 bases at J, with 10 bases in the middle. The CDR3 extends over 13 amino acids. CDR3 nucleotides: TGTGCCAGCAGTTCCGGACAGATCTACGAGCAGTACTTC. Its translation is CASSSGQIYEQYF.

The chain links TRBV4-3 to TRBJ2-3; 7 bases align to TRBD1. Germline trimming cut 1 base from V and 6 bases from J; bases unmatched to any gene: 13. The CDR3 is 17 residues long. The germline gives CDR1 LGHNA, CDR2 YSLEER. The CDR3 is CASSQGRSRTGSDTQYF. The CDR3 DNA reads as TGCGCCAGCAGCCAAGGGCGTTCCAGGACAGGTTCGGATACGCAGTATTTT.

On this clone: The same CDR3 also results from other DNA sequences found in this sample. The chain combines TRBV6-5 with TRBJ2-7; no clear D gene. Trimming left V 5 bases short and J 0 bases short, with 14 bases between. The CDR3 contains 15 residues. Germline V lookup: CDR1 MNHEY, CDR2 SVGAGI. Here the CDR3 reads CASSGPGGSSYEQYF. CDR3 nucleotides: TGTGCCAGCAGTGGACCCGGCGGAAGCTCCTACGAGCAGTACTTC.

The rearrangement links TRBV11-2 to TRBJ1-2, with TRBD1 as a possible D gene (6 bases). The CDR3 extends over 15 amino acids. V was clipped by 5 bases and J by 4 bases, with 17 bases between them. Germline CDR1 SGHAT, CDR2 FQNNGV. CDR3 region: CASSTNQGRRYGYTF. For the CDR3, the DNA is TGTGCCAGCAGCACCAATCAGGGGCGACGCTATGGCTACACCTTC.

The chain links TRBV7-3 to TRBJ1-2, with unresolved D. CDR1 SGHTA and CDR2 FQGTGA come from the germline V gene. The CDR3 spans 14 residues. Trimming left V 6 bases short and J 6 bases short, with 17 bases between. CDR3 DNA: TGTGCCAGCAGTTCCACGGGGTGGGAAAATGGCTACACCTTC. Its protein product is CASSSTGWENGYTF.

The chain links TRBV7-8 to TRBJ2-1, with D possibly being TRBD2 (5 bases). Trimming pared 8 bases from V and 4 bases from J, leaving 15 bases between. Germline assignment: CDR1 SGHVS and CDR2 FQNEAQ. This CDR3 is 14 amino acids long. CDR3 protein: CASRPTGVYNEQFF. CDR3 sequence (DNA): TGTGCCAGCCGCCCAACCGGGGTTTACAATGAGCAGTTCTTC.

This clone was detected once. The chain's CDR3 is CASSLAGGRDEQFF. CDR3 in DNA: TGTGCCAGCAGTCTAGCGGGGGGGCGCGATGAGCAGTTCTTC. The chain uses TRBV6-1 and TRBJ2-1, with 12 bases matching TRBD2. Germline V CDR1 and CDR2: MNHNS, SASEGT. This CDR3 comprises 14 residues. V trimming: 5 bases; J trimming: 8 bases; junction bases outside the gene matches: 4.

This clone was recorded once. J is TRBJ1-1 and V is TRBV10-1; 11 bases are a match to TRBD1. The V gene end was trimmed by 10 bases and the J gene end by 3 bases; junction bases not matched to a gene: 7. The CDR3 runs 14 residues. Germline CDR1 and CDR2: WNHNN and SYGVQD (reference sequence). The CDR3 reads CANRTGGTDTEAFF. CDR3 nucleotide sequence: TGCGCCAACCGGACAGGGGGCACGGACACTGAAGCTTTCTTT.

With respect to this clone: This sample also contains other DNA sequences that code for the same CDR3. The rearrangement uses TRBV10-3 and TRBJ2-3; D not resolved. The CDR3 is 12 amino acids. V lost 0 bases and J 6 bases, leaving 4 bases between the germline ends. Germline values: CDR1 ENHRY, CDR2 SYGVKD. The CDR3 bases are TGTGCCATCAGTGAGTCTCCCGATACGCAGTATTTT. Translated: CAISESPDTQYF.

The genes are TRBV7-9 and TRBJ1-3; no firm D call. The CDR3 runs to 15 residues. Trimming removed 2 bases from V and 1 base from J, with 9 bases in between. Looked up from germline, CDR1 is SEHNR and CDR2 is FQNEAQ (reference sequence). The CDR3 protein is CASSLRTESGNTIYF. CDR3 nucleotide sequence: TGTGCCAGCAGCTTAAGGACGGAGTCTGGAAACACCATATATTTT.

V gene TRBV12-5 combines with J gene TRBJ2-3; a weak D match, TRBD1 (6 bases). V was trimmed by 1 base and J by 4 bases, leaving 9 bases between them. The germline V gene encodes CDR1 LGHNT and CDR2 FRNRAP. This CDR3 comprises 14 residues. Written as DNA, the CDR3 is TGTGCTAGTGGTTTGGGGACAGTATCAGATACGCAGTATTTT. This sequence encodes CASGLGTVSDTQYF.